A selection of T cell receptor beta chains follows, all from one sample in a study of blood T cells in healthy people across ages. Via MiXCR, TCRdb re-called the 5' RACE reads, giving one row per CDR3 protein. This repertoire shows around 1,000,000 distinct CDR3 sequences, under 30% found once; its top ten account for around 0.75%. These data also formed part of another study, on T cells of mothers and their children.

Sequenced input: blood. These receptor sequences come from a girl aged 2-10 years in good health. The CDR3 runs from the conserved cysteine through the conserved F or W. D genes are given only for firm matches. Clone size appears in some rows only: once, few, many, or a class for an expanded clone.

CDR3aa: CAISESSPSEAFF
CDR3nt: TGTGCCATCAGTGAGTCGAGTCCGTCTGAAGCCTTCTTT
v_gene: TRBV10-3
abundance: few
j_gene: TRBJ1-1
d_gene: .

CDR3aa: CATGWDGGTEAFF
CDR3nt: TGTGCCACGGGGTGGGATGGGGGCACTGAAGCTTTCTTT
v_gene: TRBV28
abundance: few
j_gene: TRBJ1-1
d_gene: .

CDR3aa: CASTPTLAGVHEQYF
CDR3nt: TGTGCCAGCACCCCGACCCTAGCGGGAGTCCACGAGCAGTACTTC
v_gene: TRBV7-2
abundance: .
j_gene: TRBJ2-7
d_gene: TRBD2

CDR3aa: CASSTEQGKGGAFF
CDR3nt: TGTGCCAGCAGCACCGAACAGGGGAAGGGGGGAGCTTTCTTT
v_gene: TRBV11-2
abundance: .
j_gene: TRBJ1-1
d_gene: TRBD1

CDR3aa: CASSLWRQGEPQHF
CDR3nt: TGTGCCAGCAGTTTATGGCGACAGGGTGAACCCCAGCATTTT
v_gene: TRBV12-3/TRBV12-4
abundance: .
j_gene: TRBJ1-5
d_gene: TRBD1

CDR3aa: CASSLSRSGYTDTQYF
CDR3nt: TGTGCCAGCAGCTTATCGCGTAGCGGGTACACAGATACGCAGTATTTT
v_gene: TRBV13
abundance: once
j_gene: TRBJ2-3
d_gene: TRBD2

CDR3aa: CASSLEQGIIAKNIQYF
CDR3nt: TGTGCCAGCAGCTTAGAGCAGGGGATTATAGCCAAAAACATTCAGTACTTC
v_gene: TRBV7-8
abundance: .
j_gene: TRBJ2-4
d_gene: .

CDR3aa: CASSQRGGSYNEQFF
CDR3nt: TGTGCCAGCAGCCAAAGAGGGGGATCCTACAATGAGCAGTTCTTC
v_gene: TRBV14
abundance: .
j_gene: TRBJ2-1
d_gene: .

CDR3aa: CASSSILAGEQFF
CDR3nt: TGTGCCAGCAGCTCAATCTTGGCGGGAGAGCAGTTCTTC
v_gene: TRBV7-3
abundance: .
j_gene: TRBJ2-1
d_gene: .

CDR3aa: CASSLLGNEKLFF
CDR3nt: TGTGCCAGCAGCTTGCTGGGGAATGAAAAACTGTTTTTT
v_gene: TRBV7-2
abundance: few
j_gene: TRBJ1-4
d_gene: .

CDR3aa: CASSHPRGRSGNTIYF
CDR3nt: TGTGCCAGCAGCCACCCCAGGGGGCGGTCAGGAAACACCATATATTTT
v_gene: TRBV9
abundance: few
j_gene: TRBJ1-3
d_gene: TRBD1

CDR3aa: CASSTRGGLELETQYF
CDR3nt: TGTGCCAGCAGCACCCGCGGAGGACTAGAACTAGAGACCCAGTACTTC
v_gene: TRBV13
abundance: few
j_gene: TRBJ2-5
d_gene: TRBD2

CDR3aa: CASSQGTGIGEKLFF
CDR3nt: TGTGCCAGCAGCCAAGGGACGGGGATCGGGGAAAAACTGTTTTTT
v_gene: TRBV14
abundance: .
j_gene: TRBJ1-4
d_gene: .

CDR3aa: CSARDPSEEPQHF
CDR3nt: TGCAGTGCTAGAGATCCTTCGGAGGAGCCCCAGCATTTT
v_gene: TRBV20-1
abundance: .
j_gene: TRBJ1-5
d_gene: .

CDR3aa: CASSLDQSEAFF
CDR3nt: TGTGCCAGCAGTTTGGACCAGTCTGAAGCTTTCTTT
v_gene: TRBV12-3/TRBV12-4
abundance: .
j_gene: TRBJ1-1
d_gene: .

CDR3aa: CASSEAGAGDETQYF
CDR3nt: TGTGCCAGCAGTGAAGCAGGAGCAGGGGATGAGACCCAGTACTTC
v_gene: TRBV6-1
abundance: .
j_gene: TRBJ2-5
d_gene: .

CDR3aa: CSVAPGYNEQFF
CDR3nt: TGCAGCGTTGCCCCTGGGTACAATGAGCAGTTCTTC
v_gene: TRBV29-1
abundance: few
j_gene: TRBJ2-1
d_gene: .

CDR3aa: CASSFGQVARF
CDR3nt: TGTGCCAGCAGCTTCGGACAGGTCGCTCGCTTT
v_gene: TRBV2
abundance: .
j_gene: TRBJ1-6
d_gene: TRBD1

CDR3aa: CASSPDSRGETQYF
CDR3nt: TGTGCCAGCAGTCCCGATAGTAGGGGAGAGACCCAGTACTTC
v_gene: TRBV12-3/TRBV12-4
abundance: .
j_gene: TRBJ2-5
d_gene: .

CDR3aa: CSAKGRGCLSYEQYF
CDR3nt: TGCAGTGCTAAAGGGAGGGGGTGCCTTTCGTACGAGCAGTACTTC
v_gene: TRBV20-1
abundance: .
j_gene: TRBJ2-7
d_gene: .

CDR3aa: CSALRQYDTEAFF
CDR3nt: TGCAGTGCCCTTAGGCAGTACGACACTGAAGCTTTCTTT
v_gene: TRBV20-1
abundance: .
j_gene: TRBJ1-1
d_gene: .

CDR3aa: CSVEAPDESYEQYF
CDR3nt: TGCAGCGTTGAAGCACCGGACGAATCCTACGAGCAGTACTTC
v_gene: TRBV29-1
abundance: few
j_gene: TRBJ2-7
d_gene: .

CDR3aa: CASSFPGTNPVRADTQYF
CDR3nt: TGTGCCAGCAGTTTTCCGGGAACCAACCCAGTCCGCGCAGATACGCAGTATTTT
v_gene: TRBV28
abundance: .
j_gene: TRBJ2-3
d_gene: .

CDR3aa: CASRLGQGESPLHF
CDR3nt: TGCGCCAGCAGATTGGGACAGGGGGAATCACCCCTCCACTTT
v_gene: TRBV5-1
abundance: .
j_gene: TRBJ1-6
d_gene: TRBD1

CDR3aa: CASSPQLQGRGEQFF
CDR3nt: TGTGCCAGCAGCCCCCAACTACAGGGGCGTGGCGAGCAGTTCTTC
v_gene: TRBV14
abundance: .
j_gene: TRBJ2-1
d_gene: TRBD1

CDR3aa: CASSEGQADLYEQYF
CDR3nt: TGTGCCAGCAGTGAGGGACAGGCGGATCTTTACGAGCAGTACTTC
v_gene: TRBV6-2/TRBV6-3
abundance: .
j_gene: TRBJ2-7
d_gene: TRBD1

CDR3aa: CASSPSPYHEQYF
CDR3nt: TGTGCCAGCAGTCCGAGTCCCTATCACGAGCAGTACTTC
v_gene: TRBV12-3/TRBV12-4
abundance: few
j_gene: TRBJ2-7
d_gene: .

CDR3aa: CASSYDGWETQYF
CDR3nt: TGTGCCAGCAGTTACGACGGTTGGGAGACCCAGTACTTC
v_gene: TRBV6-2/TRBV6-3
abundance: few
j_gene: TRBJ2-5
d_gene: .

CDR3aa: CANSFRDRGTVNYGYTF
CDR3nt: TGTGCCAACAGCTTCCGGGACAGGGGGACTGTAAACTATGGCTACACCTTC
v_gene: TRBV7-9
abundance: few
j_gene: TRBJ1-2
d_gene: TRBD1

CDR3aa: CASSGDSNYEQYF
CDR3nt: TGTGCCAGCAGCGGGGACAGCAACTACGAGCAGTACTTC
v_gene: TRBV5-6
abundance: .
j_gene: TRBJ2-7
d_gene: TRBD1

CDR3aa: CASSQQGTSGSTDTQYF
CDR3nt: TGTGCCAGCAGCCAACAGGGGACTAGCGGCAGCACAGATACGCAGTATTTT
v_gene: TRBV3-1
abundance: .
j_gene: TRBJ2-3
d_gene: TRBD2

CDR3aa: CASQPWAKNIQYF
CDR3nt: TGTGCCAGCCAACCCTGGGCCAAAAACATTCAGTACTTC
v_gene: TRBV6-6
abundance: few
j_gene: TRBJ2-4
d_gene: .

CDR3aa: CASSQKGLGSYNEQFF
CDR3nt: TGTGCCAGCAGCCAAAAAGGGTTGGGTTCCTACAATGAGCAGTTCTTC
v_gene: TRBV4-2
abundance: .
j_gene: TRBJ2-1
d_gene: .

CDR3aa: CASSPDRGIINEQFF
CDR3nt: TGCGCCAGCAGCCCTGACAGGGGTATTATCAATGAGCAGTTCTTC
v_gene: TRBV4-1
abundance: few
j_gene: TRBJ2-1
d_gene: TRBD1

CDR3aa: CSARGGAPTNEKLFF
CDR3nt: TGCAGTGCTAGAGGGGGTGCTCCAACTAATGAAAAACTGTTTTTT
v_gene: TRBV20-1
abundance: .
j_gene: TRBJ1-4
d_gene: .

CDR3aa: CSARAGNGFNEQFF
CDR3nt: TGCAGTGCTAGAGCCGGAAACGGGTTCAATGAGCAGTTCTTC
v_gene: TRBV20-1
abundance: .
j_gene: TRBJ2-1
d_gene: .

CDR3aa: CASSVTGASGKETQYF
CDR3nt: TGCGCCAGCAGTGTAACCGGGGCTAGCGGGAAAGAGACCCAGTACTTC
v_gene: TRBV10-2
abundance: .
j_gene: TRBJ2-5
d_gene: TRBD2

CDR3aa: CASSPTFLYEQYF
CDR3nt: TGTGCCAGCAGTCCCACGTTCCTCTACGAGCAGTACTTC
v_gene: TRBV27
abundance: .
j_gene: TRBJ2-7
d_gene: .

CDR3aa: CASSYGGQLSGANVLTF
CDR3nt: TGTGCCAGCAGTTACGGCGGTCAGCTCTCTGGGGCCAACGTCCTGACTTTC
v_gene: TRBV6-2/TRBV6-3
abundance: few
j_gene: TRBJ2-6
d_gene: .

CDR3aa: CASSLVGGKGDTQYF
CDR3nt: TGTGCCAGCAGCTTAGTAGGTGGGAAGGGAGATACGCAGTATTTT
v_gene: TRBV7-2
abundance: few
j_gene: TRBJ2-3
d_gene: .

CDR3aa: CASNPAGGGGETQYF
CDR3nt: TGTGCCAGCAACCCAGCGGGAGGAGGAGGGGAGACCCAGTACTTC
v_gene: TRBV7-9
abundance: .
j_gene: TRBJ2-5
d_gene: TRBD2

CDR3aa: CSAFLPSETQYF
CDR3nt: TGCAGTGCCTTCTTGCCCTCAGAGACCCAGTACTTC
v_gene: TRBV20-1
abundance: .
j_gene: TRBJ2-5
d_gene: .

CDR3aa: CSAQGAGGGGANVLTF
CDR3nt: TGCAGTGCTCAGGGGGCGGGAGGAGGTGGGGCCAACGTCCTGACTTTC
v_gene: TRBV20-1
abundance: .
j_gene: TRBJ2-6
d_gene: .

CDR3aa: CASGHRTGDGYTF
CDR3nt: TGTGCCAGCGGCCATAGGACAGGGGACGGCTACACCTTC
v_gene: TRBV5-8
abundance: few
j_gene: TRBJ1-2
d_gene: TRBD1

CDR3aa: CASSSQSTSYEQYF
CDR3nt: TGTGCCAGCAGCTCTCAGAGCACCTCCTACGAGCAGTACTTC
v_gene: TRBV11-2
abundance: few
j_gene: TRBJ2-7
d_gene: .

CDR3aa: CASSLSTGNQPQHF
CDR3nt: TGTGCCAGCAGTTTATCGACAGGCAATCAGCCCCAGCATTTT
v_gene: TRBV12-3/TRBV12-4
abundance: few
j_gene: TRBJ1-5
d_gene: .

CDR3aa: CASWGETSYYGYTF
CDR3nt: TGTGCCAGTTGGGGGGAAACAAGTTACTATGGCTACACCTTC
v_gene: TRBV28
abundance: few
j_gene: TRBJ1-2
d_gene: .

CDR3aa: CASSEWGSGNTIYF
CDR3nt: TGTGCCAGCAGTGAATGGGGCTCTGGAAACACCATATATTTT
v_gene: TRBV25-1
abundance: .
j_gene: TRBJ1-3
d_gene: .

CDR3aa: CASSLEGDSYEQYF
CDR3nt: TGTGCCAGCAGCTTAGAGGGGGACTCCTACGAGCAGTACTTC
v_gene: TRBV5-1
abundance: few
j_gene: TRBJ2-7
d_gene: .

CDR3aa: CASSPLLGGGYTF
CDR3nt: TGTGCCAGCAGTCCTCTCTTGGGTGGTGGCTACACCTTC
v_gene: TRBV12-3/TRBV12-4
abundance: .
j_gene: TRBJ1-2
d_gene: .

CDR3aa: CASSEITTDTQYF
CDR3nt: TGTGCCAGCAGTGAAATCACAACAGATACGCAGTATTTT
v_gene: TRBV6-1
abundance: few
j_gene: TRBJ2-3
d_gene: .

CDR3aa: CASSPNSGTGGEKLFF
CDR3nt: TGTGCCAGCAGCCCAAATTCCGGGACAGGGGGTGAAAAACTGTTTTTT
v_gene: TRBV7-8
abundance: few
j_gene: TRBJ1-4
d_gene: TRBD1

CDR3aa: CSAGEGNYGYTF
CDR3nt: TGCAGCGCTGGCGAGGGAAACTATGGCTACACCTTC
v_gene: TRBV29-1
abundance: few
j_gene: TRBJ1-2
d_gene: .

CDR3aa: CASLDEGETQYF
CDR3nt: TGTGCCAGTCTCGACGAGGGCGAGACCCAGTACTTC
v_gene: TRBV6-2/TRBV6-3
abundance: .
j_gene: TRBJ2-5
d_gene: .

CDR3aa: CSVEVPSQETQYF
CDR3nt: TGCAGCGTTGAGGTGCCTAGTCAAGAGACCCAGTACTTC
v_gene: TRBV29-1
abundance: .
j_gene: TRBJ2-5
d_gene: .

CDR3aa: CSVLGTYMGYTF
CDR3nt: TGCAGCGTTCTTGGGACTTATATGGGCTACACCTTC
v_gene: TRBV29-1
abundance: .
j_gene: TRBJ1-2
d_gene: .

CDR3aa: CASSPDGADEKLFF
CDR3nt: TGTGCCAGCAGCCCCGACGGAGCGGATGAAAAACTGTTTTTT
v_gene: TRBV25-1
abundance: few
j_gene: TRBJ1-4
d_gene: .

CDR3aa: CASSLRQDGANGYTF
CDR3nt: TGTGCCAGCAGCTTACGACAGGACGGGGCGAATGGCTACACCTTC
v_gene: TRBV7-2
abundance: few
j_gene: TRBJ1-2
d_gene: .

CDR3aa: CASRSTGDSYEQYF
CDR3nt: TGTGCCAGCAGATCGACAGGGGATTCCTACGAGCAGTACTTC
v_gene: TRBV6-6
abundance: few
j_gene: TRBJ2-7
d_gene: TRBD1

CDR3aa: CASSQGQGLTGELFF
CDR3nt: TGTGCCAGCTCACAGGGACAGGGCCTGACCGGGGAGCTGTTTTTT
v_gene: TRBV18
abundance: few
j_gene: TRBJ2-2
d_gene: TRBD1